This passage covers 29 T cell receptor beta chains from one sample sequenced in a study of shared clonotypes between healthy human individuals. Naive CD8 populations comprised CD45RO-negative cells positively selected for CCR7, excluding terminally differentiated effector memory CD45RA+ cells. The table came from immunoSEQ multiplex PCR; TCRdb's copy has only in-frame clones and leaves some out. The table has about 680,000 clones, about 92% seen once. Sequencing input: naive CD8+ T cells sorted from blood. All receptors derive from a man younger than 40 in good health.

V is TRBV28 and J is TRBJ1-3, with 7 bases identical to TRBD1. Germline values: CDR1 MDHEN, CDR2 SYDVKM. Trimming cost V 4 bases and J 0 bases; bases outside gene matches: 6. The CDR3 contains 16 residues. CDR3 in amino acids: CASSSGTASSGNTIYF. The CDR3 DNA sequence: TGTGCCAGCAGTTCAGGGACAGCCAGCTCTGGAAACACCATATATTTT.

The chain is built from TRBV2 and TRBJ1-1; D gene unclear. Per germline, CDR1 SNHLY and CDR2 FYNNEI. V dropped 1 base and J dropped 1 base, with 7 bases sitting between them. The CDR3 has 14 residues. The CDR3 DNA reads TGTGCCAGCAGTGAAGGGGCCCCGAACACTGAAGCTTTCTTT. It is translated as CASSEGAPNTEAFF.

About this clone: This sample includes further DNA sequences coding for the same CDR3. The J gene is TRBJ2-3, the V gene TRBV11-2; the D is unclear. CDR3 length equals 11 residues. The V end was cut by 4 bases, the J end by 5 bases, with 4 bases between. Germline CDR1 SGHAT, CDR2 FQNNGV. The CDR3 nucleotides read TGTGCCAGCAGCTCCTTAGATACGCAGTATTTT. Protein sequence: CASSSLDTQYF.

Only a few counts were recorded for this clone. The sample contains more than one DNA sequence encoding this CDR3. The chain recombines TRBV6-5 with TRBJ2-1; possible D gene TRBD1, 5 bases. The germline V gene has CDR1 MNHEY and CDR2 SVGAGI. With 6 bases removed from V and 7 bases from J, the gap between germline ends came to 10 bases. This CDR3 has 12 amino acids. The CDR3 sequence: CASSQGGNEQFF. The CDR3 coding sequence is TGTGCCAGCAGCCAGGGTGGGAATGAGCAGTTCTTC.

The rearrangement links TRBV5-6 to TRBJ1-2; D remains ambiguous. CDR3 size: 14 residues. Germline CDR1 and CDR2: SGHDT and YYEEEE. V lost 0 bases and J 3 bases, leaving 9 bases between the germline ends. This CDR3 is CASSLGAEYYGYTF. CDR3 DNA sequence: TGTGCCAGCAGCTTGGGGGCAGAGTACTATGGCTACACCTTC.

This chain joins TRBV4-3 and TRBJ2-1, with D possibly matching TRBD2 (6 bases). Germline V gives CDR1 LGHNA, CDR2 YSLEER. The germline V and J ends were trimmed by 0 bases and 1 base, with 13 bases remaining between them. This CDR3 contains 17 residues. This chain's CDR3 is CASSQDPQRASYNEQFF. The CDR3 nucleotides read TGCGCCAGCAGCCAAGATCCCCAGCGGGCATCCTACAATGAGCAGTTCTTC.

J is TRBJ2-7 and V is TRBV6-5, with D possibly TRBD2 on 6 matching bases. Germline V lookup: CDR1 MNHEY, CDR2 SVGAGI. The CDR3 loop spans 14 amino acids. The ends were cut back, 4 bases at V and 0 bases at J, with 10 bases in the middle. CDR3 region: CASSFLGSSYEQYF. CDR3 DNA sequence: TGTGCCAGCAGTTTTCTCGGGAGCTCCTACGAGCAGTACTTC.

Concerning this clone: The germline gene is not matched at one end of the junction; a read error may be the cause. The chain joins TRBV23-1 to TRBJ2-7; tentatively, D is TRBD1 or TRBD2 (5 bases each). TRBV23-1 is classed as an ORF, of uncertain function. The CDR3 consists of 12 residues. This CDR3 reads CASSQSGPSPIF. The DNA for the CDR3 is TGCGCCAGCAGTCAGTCGGGACCTTCACCAATCTTC.

This clone was seen a handful of times. J is TRBJ1-1 and V is TRBV6-6, with D maybe TRBD1 (6 bases). The CDR3 extends over 11 amino acids. Germline V gives CDR1 MNHNY, CDR2 SVGAGI (reference sequence). Trimming took 5 bases from V and 12 from J, leaving 13 bases between them. CDR3 residues: CASSQADSTFF. As DNA, the CDR3 is TGTGCCAGCAGTCAGGCGGACAGCACTTTCTTT.

CDR3: CASSSGGLDTEAFF. As DNA, the CDR3 is TGCGCCAGCAGCTCGGGAGGGTTGGACACTGAAGCTTTCTTT. This chain connects TRBV5-1 to TRBJ1-1, with no clear D. This CDR3 is built from 14 residues. Germline V gene sequence: CDR1 SGHRS, CDR2 YFSETQ. Trimming cost V 3 bases and J 3 bases, with 12 bases left between them. Combining the CDR3 with reference TRBV5-1 and TRBJ1-1 gives the whole variable domain KAGVTQTPRYLIKTRGQQVTLSCSPISGHRSVSWYQQTPGQGLQFLFEYFSETQRNKGNFPGRFSGRQFSNSRSEMNVSTLELGDSALYLCASSSGGLDTEAFFGQGTRLTVV.

The CDR3 loop reads CASSFRTSGRAWYNEQFF. The CDR3 nucleotides read TGTGCCAGCAGCTTTCGGACTAGCGGGAGGGCCTGGTACAATGAGCAGTTCTTC. The rearrangement uses TRBV12-1 and TRBJ2-1; the D call of TRBD2 is as the table states it, not checked on the DNA. TRBV12-1 constitutes a pseudogene. There are 18 residues in the CDR3.

V and J are TRBV29-1 and TRBJ2-3, with 7 bases that match TRBD2. V lost 4 bases and J lost 0; bases outside the gene matches: 4. This CDR3 comprises 14 residues. CDR1 and CDR2 from the germline V gene are SQVTM and ANQGSEA. CDR3 protein: CSVGERGSTDTQYF. CDR3 nucleotides: TGCAGCGTTGGGGAGCGGGGTAGCACAGATACGCAGTATTTT.

The chain recombines TRBV5-1 with TRBJ1-5; perhaps TRBD1 as D (5 bases). The CDR3 is 15 amino acids. Germline values: CDR1 SGHRS, CDR2 YFSETQ. V was clipped by 0 bases and J by 4 bases, with 11 bases between them. The CDR3 reads CASSLVGAGNQPQHF. In DNA form, the CDR3 reads TGCGCCAGCAGCTTGGTAGGGGCTGGGAATCAGCCCCAGCATTTT.

The chain links TRBV27 to TRBJ2-3, with 10 bases fitting TRBD1. The junction had 8 bases not matched to a gene; V was cut back by 3 bases and J by 5 bases. The CDR3 is 16 residues long. Looked up from germline, CDR1 is MNHEY and CDR2 is SMNVEV (reference sequence). The chain's CDR3 is CASSFRDRGRVDTQYF. In DNA form, the CDR3 reads TGTGCCAGCAGTTTCCGCGACAGGGGGCGGGTAGATACGCAGTATTTT.

As for this clone: Other DNA sequences from this sample encode an identical CDR3 as well. The chain is built from TRBV9 and TRBJ2-7; TRBD2 aligns across 7 bases. V shed 0 bases and J 0 bases; nucleotides not matched to a gene: 3. Germline assignment: CDR1 SGDLS and CDR2 YYNGEE. This CDR3 has 15 residues. The CDR3 is CASSVDGRTSYEQYF. The DNA for the CDR3 is TGTGCCAGCAGCGTAGACGGGAGGACCTCCTACGAGCAGTACTTC.

The chain joins TRBV27 to TRBJ1-1; the D gene is possibly TRBD1 (6 bases). The CDR3 is made up of 15 amino acids. CDR1 is MNHEY and CDR2 is SMNVEV in the germline V gene (reference sequence). The V end lost 0 bases, the J end lost 5 bases, and 13 bases lay between the germline ends. The CDR3 sequence: CASSLSKQGFTEAFF. In nucleotides, the CDR3 is TGTGCCAGCAGTTTATCGAAACAGGGTTTTACTGAAGCTTTCTTT.

The chain combines TRBV9 with TRBJ2-1; D unclear. The CDR3 is made up of 14 amino acids. Deletions cut 0 bases from V and 5 bases from J, with 9 bases between. Germline V gives CDR1 SGDLS, CDR2 YYNGEE. As DNA, the CDR3 is TGTGCCAGCAGCGTAGCTCCAGGAGACAATGAGCAGTTCTTC. It translates to CASSVAPGDNEQFF. Together with reference TRBV9 and TRBJ2-1, the CDR3 gives the full variable domain: DSGVTQTPKHLITATGQRVTLRCSPRSGDLSVYWYQQSLDQGLQFLIQYYNGEERAKGNILERFSAQQFPDLHSELNLSSLELGDSALYFCASSVAPGDNEQFFGPGTRLTVL.

The V and J genes are TRBV13 and TRBJ2-1; no firm D call. The CDR3 sequence is 14 residues long. Germline values: CDR1 PRHDT, CDR2 FYEKMQ (reference sequence). Trimming left V 6 bases short and J 10 bases short, with 19 bases between. CDR3 amino acids: CASSFTTRHPEQFF. CDR3 nucleotide sequence: TGTGCCAGCAGTTTTACGACCAGACACCCCGAGCAGTTCTTC. Variable domain in full (rest from reference TRBV13 and TRBJ2-1): AAGVIQSPRHLIKEKRETATLKCYPIPRHDTVYWYQQGPGQDPQFLISFYEKMQSDKGSIPDRFSAQQFSDYHSELNMSSLELGDSALYFCASSFTTRHPEQFFGPGTRLTVL.

CDR3 DNA sequence: TGCGCCAGCAGCCTCCTACCGGTTAGCGCTGGGGCCAACGTCCTGACTTTC. Protein product: CASSLLPVSAGANVLTF. The chain combines TRBV4-1 with TRBJ2-6, with D possibly TRBD2 on 5 matching bases. The V end was cut by 4 bases, the J end by 2 bases, with 15 bases between. The CDR3 runs to 17 residues. Per germline, CDR1 MGHRA and CDR2 YSYEKL.

On this clone: The sample contains more than one DNA sequence encoding this CDR3. V is TRBV7-9 and J is TRBJ2-2; no clear D. Trimming pared 0 bases from V and 4 bases from J, leaving 3 bases between. This CDR3 is 13 amino acids long. Per germline, CDR1 SEHNR and CDR2 FQNEAQ (reference sequence). The CDR3 sequence: CASSLAGTGELFF. In DNA form, the CDR3 reads TGTGCCAGCAGCTTAGCAGGCACCGGGGAGCTGTTTTTT.

V is TRBV7-6 and J is TRBJ2-1, with 13 positions matching TRBD2. The CDR3 extends over 16 amino acids. CDR1 SGHVS and CDR2 FNYEAQ come from the germline V gene. V trimming: 5 bases; J trimming: 3 bases; junction bases outside the gene matches: 4. CDR3 nucleotide sequence: TGTGCCAGCAGCGACAGACTAGCGGGAGGCTACAATGAGCAGTTCTTC. This gives the protein CASSDRLAGGYNEQFF.

The chain recombines TRBV5-1 with TRBJ2-1, with D possibly TRBD1 on 6 matching bases. The CDR3 spans 10 residues. Germline assignment: CDR1 SGHRS and CDR2 YFSETQ. V was cut by 8 bases and J by 10 bases, with 10 bases left in between. This CDR3 is CASSGTEQFF. CDR3 DNA: TGCGCCAGTTCCGGGACAGAGCAGTTCTTC.

The rearrangement uses TRBV7-9 and TRBJ2-5; no clear D gene. The V end lost 4 bases, the J end lost 5 bases, and 2 bases lay between the germline ends. Per the germline V gene, CDR1 is SEHNR and CDR2 is FQNEAQ (reference sequence). The CDR3 has 10 residues. The CDR3 coding sequence is TGTGCCAGCAGCTACGAGACCCAGTACTTC. It specifies CASSYETQYF.

The chain links TRBV7-6 to TRBJ1-4; D is uncertain. CDR1 and CDR2 (germline): SGHVS, FNYEAQ. The V gene lost 8 bases and the J gene lost 8 bases, with 9 bases spanning the gap. The CDR3 extends over 11 amino acids. The CDR3, as DNA: TGTGCCAGCCCACGCGTGGAAAAACTGTTTTTT. Its protein is CASPRVEKLFF.

The chain is built from TRBV5-6 and TRBJ2-7; D may correspond to TRBD1 or TRBD2 (5 bases each). The V gene lost 4 bases and the J gene lost 2 bases, with 10 bases spanning the gap. The CDR3 totals 13 residues. Germline V lookup: CDR1 SGHDT, CDR2 YYEEEE. The CDR3 protein is CASSGVGAYEQYF. The CDR3 DNA is TGTGCCAGCAGCGGAGTGGGGGCCTACGAGCAGTACTTC.

This clone turned up a few times. The chain joins TRBV11-2 to TRBJ2-2; D ambiguous. CDR1 is SGHAT and CDR2 is FQNNGV in the germline V gene. This CDR3 contains 13 residues. The V and J ends lost 8 bases and 5 bases respectively, with 12 bases between them. CDR3 sequence (DNA): TGTGCCAGCGGGCAAGGGTGGACCGGGGAGCTGTTTTTT. It is translated as CASGQGWTGELFF.

The table lists this clone with a count of one. The CDR3 protein is CSVVLAHVDTQYF. As DNA, the CDR3 is TGCAGCGTGGTACTAGCGCATGTGGATACGCAGTATTTT. This chain uses TRBV29-1 with TRBJ2-3, with 7 bases lining up with TRBD2. V was pared by 6 bases and J by 6 bases, with 9 bases of the junction left unmatched. The CDR3 covers 13 residues. Germline lookup yields CDR1 SQVTM and CDR2 ANQGSEA.

The chain employs TRBV7-2 and TRBJ2-1; TRBD2 aligns across 9 bases. Germline CDR1 reads SGHTA; CDR2 reads FQGNSA. The CDR3 consists of 16 residues. With V trimmed by 1 base and J by 9 bases, 10 bases remained unmatched. The CDR3 DNA is TGTGCCAGCAGCTTAGAACGAGCGGGAGGCTGGGGTGAGCAGTTCTTC. It translates to CASSLERAGGWGEQFF.

J is TRBJ1-2 and V is TRBV5-4; D remains ambiguous. This CDR3 is 14 amino acids long. The ends were cut back, 3 bases at V and 5 bases at J, with 14 bases in the middle. Germline-derived CDR1 and CDR2 are SGHNT and YYREEE (reference sequence). The DNA for the CDR3 is TGTGCCAGCAGCTGGGGAGGGTTTGAGTATGGCTACACCTTC. Translation gives CASSWGGFEYGYTF. Complete variable domain (other parts from reference TRBV5-4 and TRBJ1-2): ETGVTQSPTHLIKTRGQQVTLRCSSQSGHNTVSWYQQALGQGPQFIFQYYREEENGRGNFPPRFSGLQFPNYSSELNVNALELDDSALYLCASSWGGFEYGYTFGSGTRLTVV.